This entry describes one T cell receptor (beta chain). The antigen is unknown. This CDR3 spans 13 amino acids. Per the germline V gene, CDR1 is SGHAT and CDR2 is FQDESV (reference sequence). V lost 5 bases to trimming and J lost 8 bases; unmatched junction nucleotides: 7. Isolating CD4+ T cells followed 9 to 11 days of culture. Everyone in the study got two shots of either the BNT162b2 or mRNA-1273 vaccine. According to the study, vaccine recipients showed no prior SARS-CoV-2 infection and negative nucleocapsid antibodies. This sample was taken from a study of vaccination effects on CD4 cells after COVID-19. At the level of the study: Post-vaccine draws lagged the second dose by a median of 72 days. Study-level results: Clones of infection and vaccine origin contracted markedly late after vaccination.

Clones were read by immunoSEQ multiplex PCR, and TCRdb kept only the in-frame ones, dropping some. The table lists around 69,000 clones, less than 85% of them singletons, with 2.4% in the top ten. This sequence joins TRBV11-1 and TRBJ1-2; 8 bases line up with TRBD1. Sequencing used CD4+ T cells from PBMCs cultured without peptide, obtained after COVID-19 vaccination. The receptor's source is a human donor who received a COVID-19 vaccine. The CDR3, as DNA: TGTGCCAGCAGCCCGGACAGGGCGAGGGGCTACACCTTC. This sequence encodes CASSPDRARGYTF.